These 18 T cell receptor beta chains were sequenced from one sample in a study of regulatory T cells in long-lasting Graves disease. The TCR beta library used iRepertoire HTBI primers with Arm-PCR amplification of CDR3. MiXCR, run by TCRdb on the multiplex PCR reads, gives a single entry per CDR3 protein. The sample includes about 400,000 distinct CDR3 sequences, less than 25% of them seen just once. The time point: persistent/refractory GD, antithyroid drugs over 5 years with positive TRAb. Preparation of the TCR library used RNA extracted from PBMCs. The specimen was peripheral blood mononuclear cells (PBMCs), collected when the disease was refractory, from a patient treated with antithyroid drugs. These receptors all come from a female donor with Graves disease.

CDR3 sequence reads: CASLTGRGTEAFF. For the CDR3, the DNA is TGTGCCAGCTTGACAGGGAGGGGAACTGAAGCTTTCTTT. This sequence joins TRBV18 and TRBJ1-1, with 7 bases that match TRBD1. The germline gives CDR1 KGHSH, CDR2 LQKENI. Losses at the gene ends were 7 bases for V and 5 bases for J; bases not matched to a gene: 7. The CDR3 is 13 amino acids.

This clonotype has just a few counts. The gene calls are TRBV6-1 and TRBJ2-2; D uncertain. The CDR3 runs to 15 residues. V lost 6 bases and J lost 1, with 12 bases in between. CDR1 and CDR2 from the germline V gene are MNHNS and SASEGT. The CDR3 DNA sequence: TGTGCCAGCAGCCCAGTCATACTGAACACCGGGGAGCTGTTTTTT. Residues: CASSPVILNTGELFF.

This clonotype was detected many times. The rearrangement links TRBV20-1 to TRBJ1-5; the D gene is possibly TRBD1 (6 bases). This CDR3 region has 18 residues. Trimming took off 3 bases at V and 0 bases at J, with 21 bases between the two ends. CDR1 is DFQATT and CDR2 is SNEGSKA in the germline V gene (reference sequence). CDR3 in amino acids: CSARGLGQPFNSNQPQHF. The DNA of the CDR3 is TGCAGTGCTAGGGGGCTGGGACAACCCTTCAATAGCAATCAGCCCCAGCATTTT.

The CDR3 bases are TGTGCCAGCAGCCCATCAGCATCACCCCTCCACTTT. Protein product: CASSPSASPLHF. V is TRBV6-1 and J is TRBJ1-6, with D uncertain. CDR1 is MNHNS, CDR2 SASEGT, per germline. V dropped 6 bases and J dropped 10 bases, with 10 bases sitting between them. The CDR3 is 12 amino acids.

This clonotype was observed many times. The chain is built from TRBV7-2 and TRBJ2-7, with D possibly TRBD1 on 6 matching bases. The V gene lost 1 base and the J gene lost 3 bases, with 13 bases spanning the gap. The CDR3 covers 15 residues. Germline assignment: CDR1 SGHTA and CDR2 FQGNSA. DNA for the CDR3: TGTGCCAGCAGCTTAGACCAGGGGCTAAACTACGAGCAGTACTTC. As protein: CASSLDQGLNYEQYF.

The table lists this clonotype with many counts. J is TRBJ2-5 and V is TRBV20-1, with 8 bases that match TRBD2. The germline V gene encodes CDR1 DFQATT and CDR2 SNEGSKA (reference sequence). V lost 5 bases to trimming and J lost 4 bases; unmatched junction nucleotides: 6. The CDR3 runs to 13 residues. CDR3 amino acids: CSAAGTSSETQYF. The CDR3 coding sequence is TGCAGTGCTGCCGGGACTAGTTCAGAGACCCAGTACTTC.

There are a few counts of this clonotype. The chain's CDR3 is CKDRDNQPQHF. CDR3 DNA sequence: TGTAAGGACAGGGATAATCAGCCCCAGCATTTT. The rearrangement uses TRBV27 and TRBJ1-5; TRBD1 aligns across 8 bases. There are 11 residues in the CDR3. Germline values: CDR1 MNHEY, CDR2 SMNVEV (reference sequence).

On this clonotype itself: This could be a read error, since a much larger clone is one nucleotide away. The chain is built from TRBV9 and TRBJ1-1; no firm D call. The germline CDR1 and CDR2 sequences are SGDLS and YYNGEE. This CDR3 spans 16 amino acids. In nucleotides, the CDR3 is TGTGCCTGCAGCGTCCTCATCAACCCGGCGGACACTGAAGCTTTCTTT. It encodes CACSVLINPADTEAFF. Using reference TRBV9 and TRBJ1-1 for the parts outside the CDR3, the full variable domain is DSGVTQTPKHLITATGQRVTLRCSPRSGDLSVYWYQQSLDQGLQFLIQYYNGEERAKGNILERFSAQQFPDLHSELNLSSLELGDSALYFCACSVLINPADTEAFFGQGTRLTVV.

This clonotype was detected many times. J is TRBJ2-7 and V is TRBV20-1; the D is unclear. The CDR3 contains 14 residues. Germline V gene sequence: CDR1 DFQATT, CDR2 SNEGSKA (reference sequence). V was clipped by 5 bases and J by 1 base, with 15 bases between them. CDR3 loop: CSAQHDKVSYEQYF. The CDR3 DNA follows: TGCAGTGCTCAGCATGATAAAGTGTCCTACGAGCAGTACTTC.

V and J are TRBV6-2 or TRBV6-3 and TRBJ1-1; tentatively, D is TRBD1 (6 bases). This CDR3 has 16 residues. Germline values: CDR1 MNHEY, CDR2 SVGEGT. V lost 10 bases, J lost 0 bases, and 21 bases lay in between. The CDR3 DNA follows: TGTGCCACCACCGTCCGGGGGGCAAGGATGAACACTGAAGCTTTCTTT. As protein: CATTVRGARMNTEAFF.

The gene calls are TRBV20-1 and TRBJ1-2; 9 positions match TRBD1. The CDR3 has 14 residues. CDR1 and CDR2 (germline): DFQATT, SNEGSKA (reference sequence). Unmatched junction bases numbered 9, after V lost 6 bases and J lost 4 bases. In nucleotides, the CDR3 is TGCAGTGCCCAGAGCAGACAGGGGGGCTATGGCTACACCTTC. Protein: CSAQSRQGGYGYTF.

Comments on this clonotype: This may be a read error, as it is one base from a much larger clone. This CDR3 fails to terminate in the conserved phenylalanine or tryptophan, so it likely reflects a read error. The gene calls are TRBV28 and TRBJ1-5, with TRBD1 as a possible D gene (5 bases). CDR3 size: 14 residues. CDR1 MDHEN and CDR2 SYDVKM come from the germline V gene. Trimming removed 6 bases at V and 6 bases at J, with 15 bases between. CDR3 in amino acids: CASSLGGVAQPQHS. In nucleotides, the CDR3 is TGTGCCAGCAGCCTCGGAGGGGTGGCTCAGCCCCAGCATTCT.

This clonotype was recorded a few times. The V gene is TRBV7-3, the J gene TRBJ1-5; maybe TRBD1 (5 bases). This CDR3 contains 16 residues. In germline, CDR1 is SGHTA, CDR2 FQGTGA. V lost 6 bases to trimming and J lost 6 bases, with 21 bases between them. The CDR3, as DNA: TGTGCCAGCAGTCCAGACCGGGACGAGAGGTTTCAGCCCCAGCATTTT. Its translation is CASSPDRDERFQPQHF.

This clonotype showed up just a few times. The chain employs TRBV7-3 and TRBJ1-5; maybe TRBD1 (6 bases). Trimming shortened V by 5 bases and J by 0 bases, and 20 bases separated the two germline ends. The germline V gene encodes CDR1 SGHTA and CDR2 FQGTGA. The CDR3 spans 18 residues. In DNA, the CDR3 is TGTGCCAGCAGCAATCCGGGACAACAAGCCTATAGCAATCAGCCCCAGCATTTT. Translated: CASSNPGQQAYSNQPQHF.

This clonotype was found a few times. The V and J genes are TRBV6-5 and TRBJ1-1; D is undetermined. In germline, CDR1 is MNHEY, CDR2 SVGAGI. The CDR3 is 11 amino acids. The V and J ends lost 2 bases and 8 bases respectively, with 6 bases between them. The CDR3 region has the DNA TGTGCCAGCAGTTACGGAAAAGAAGCTTTCTTT. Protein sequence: CASSYGKEAFF.

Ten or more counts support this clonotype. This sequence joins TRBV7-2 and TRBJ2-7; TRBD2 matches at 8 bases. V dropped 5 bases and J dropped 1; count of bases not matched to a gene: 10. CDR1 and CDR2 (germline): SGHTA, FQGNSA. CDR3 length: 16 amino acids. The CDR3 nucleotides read TGTGCCAGCAGCCCCCTCGGGAGCGGGAGATCCTACGAGCAGTACTTC. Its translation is CASSPLGSGRSYEQYF.

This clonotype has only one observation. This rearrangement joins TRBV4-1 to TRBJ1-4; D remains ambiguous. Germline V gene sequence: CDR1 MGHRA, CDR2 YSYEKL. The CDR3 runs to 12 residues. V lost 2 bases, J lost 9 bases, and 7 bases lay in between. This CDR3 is CASSQTGKKLFF. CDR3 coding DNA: TGCGCCAGCAGCCAAACCGGAAAAAAACTGTTTTTT.

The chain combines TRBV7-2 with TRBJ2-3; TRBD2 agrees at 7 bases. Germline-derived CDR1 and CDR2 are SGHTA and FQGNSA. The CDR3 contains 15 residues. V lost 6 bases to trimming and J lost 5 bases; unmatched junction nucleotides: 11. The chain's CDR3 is CASSGGGSKLDTQYF. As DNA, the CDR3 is TGTGCCAGCAGTGGGGGGGGGTCGAAGCTAGATACGCAGTATTTT.